The 27 T cell receptor beta chains below all came from one sample that was sequenced in a study of blood T cell repertoires in COVID-19. Clones were sequenced by immunoSEQ multiplex PCR, and TCRdb holds only the in-frame ones, with some missing. Found here are approximately 200,000 clones, 65% to 90% of them singletons; the top ten hold about 10%. The sequenced material came from PBMCs or T cells enriched from blood (not recorded which). The origin of the receptors is a man aged 35 to 55 who had recovered from COVID-19.

The chain carries TRBV4-3 and TRBJ2-2; 10 bases fit TRBD2. CDR1 and CDR2 from the germline V gene are LGHNA and YSLEER. V shed 1 base and J 6 bases; nucleotides not matched to a gene: 5. This CDR3 region has 16 residues. Here the CDR3 DNA reads TGCGCCAGCAGCCAAGCGTTAGCGGGAGGTTCCGGGGAGCTGTTTTTT. Amino acids: CASSQALAGGSGELFF.

The V gene is TRBV19, the J gene TRBJ1-2; no firm D call. V dropped 3 bases and J dropped 7 bases, with 12 bases sitting between them. Germline-derived CDR1 and CDR2 are LNHDA and SQIVND (reference sequence). This CDR3 contains 13 residues. CDR3 DNA sequence: TGTGCCAGTAGTATCCCCCTTCGGGGTGGCTACACCTTC. It yields the protein CASSIPLRGGYTF.

The chain recombines TRBV4-3 with TRBJ2-3; D gene ambiguous. The V and J ends lost 1 base and 14 bases respectively, with 13 bases between them. Germline CDR1 reads LGHNA; CDR2 reads YSLEER. The CDR3 has 12 amino acids. CDR3 sequence reads: CASSQVRETLYF. The CDR3 DNA follows: TGCGCCAGCAGCCAAGTAAGAGAGACTCTGTATTTT.

This sequence joins TRBV7-9 and TRBJ1-1; D is perhaps TRBD1 (6 bases). The CDR3 extends over 13 amino acids. Trimming cost V 2 bases and J 4 bases, with 8 bases left between them. The germline V gene encodes CDR1 SEHNR and CDR2 FQNEAQ (reference sequence). This CDR3 reads CASSLQGSTEAFF. DNA for the CDR3: TGTGCCAGCAGCTTACAGGGGTCCACTGAAGCTTTCTTT.

This chain joins TRBV11-3 and TRBJ2-5; 8 bases are a match to TRBD1. The length of the CDR3 is 15 residues. The V and J ends lost 5 bases and 7 bases, in that order; junction bases with no gene match: 12. Germline CDR1 reads SGHNT; CDR2 reads YENEEA. As DNA, the CDR3 is TGTGCCAGCAGCCGCGCGGCAGGACAGGGAGGGACCCAGTACTTC. Its protein is CASSRAAGQGGTQYF.

This clone was detected only a few times. This chain joins TRBV10-3 and TRBJ1-1; 10 bases are shared with TRBD1. The germline gives CDR1 ENHRY, CDR2 SYGVKD. With 5 bases clipped from V and 1 base from J, the junction kept 4 bases outside the gene matches. CDR3 length: 15 amino acids. This CDR3 is CAISRQGARNTEAFF. The CDR3 nucleotides read TGTGCCATCAGTAGACAGGGGGCGCGGAACACTGAAGCTTTCTTT.

The CDR3 spells CASRRTSKETQYF. The CDR3 DNA sequence: TGTGCCAGCAGGAGGACTAGCAAAGAGACCCAGTACTTC. This chain joins TRBV28 and TRBJ2-5; 8 bases fit TRBD2. The CDR3 is made up of 13 amino acids. The V gene's germline CDR1 is MDHEN and CDR2 SYDVKM. Trimming cost V 6 bases and J 3 bases; bases outside gene matches: 3.

This clone appeared a single time. Other DNA sequences from this sample encode an identical CDR3 as well. V and J are TRBV28 and TRBJ2-7; 7 bases are a match to TRBD2. The CDR3 loop spans 17 amino acids. Germline V gives CDR1 MDHEN, CDR2 SYDVKM. Trimming cost V 5 bases and J 2 bases; bases outside gene matches: 15. As DNA, the CDR3 is TGTGCCAGCAGTGGGGGGGTTGGAGGGAGCGGACCCTACGAGCAGTACTTC. It translates to CASSGGVGGSGPYEQYF.

This clone has a handful of counts. The CDR3 sequence: CSVEVLRNEKLFF. The CDR3 DNA follows: TGCAGCGTCGAGGTCCTCCGTAATGAAAAACTGTTTTTT. The rearrangement links TRBV29-1 to TRBJ1-4, with D hard to call. Germline CDR1 SQVTM, CDR2 ANQGSEA. This CDR3 region has 13 residues. V was clipped by 6 bases and J by 4 bases, with 12 bases between them.

The V gene is TRBV7-2, the J gene TRBJ2-5, with D perhaps TRBD2 (6 bases). The CDR3 has 16 residues. Germline V gene sequence: CDR1 SGHTA, CDR2 FQGNSA. V gave up 5 bases and J gave up 4 bases, with 20 bases separating them. CDR3 bases: TGTGCCAGCAGCCCCGGAGGGACCCTAGCGAGAGAGACCCAGTACTTC. Protein: CASSPGGTLARETQYF.

The chain couples TRBV3-1 (or the pseudogene TRBV3-2) to TRBJ1-2; maybe TRBD1 (5 bases). This CDR3 is built from 13 residues. Trimming left V 0 bases short and J 6 bases short, with 8 bases between. CDR1 is LGHDT, CDR2 YNNKEL, per germline (reference sequence). The CDR3 sequence is CASSQERGNGYTF. CDR3 sequence (DNA): TGTGCCAGCAGCCAAGAGCGGGGCAATGGCTACACCTTC.

This sequence joins TRBV9 and TRBJ2-1, with D perhaps TRBD1 (5 bases). Germline CDR1 and CDR2: SGDLS and YYNGEE. V lost 2 bases and J 10 bases, leaving 19 bases between the germline ends. This CDR3 region has 15 residues. CDR3 nucleotide sequence: TGTGCCAGCAGCGTGGAAGGTACAGGTTACCACGAGCAGTTCTTC. Translation: CASSVEGTGYHEQFF.

This chain joins TRBV6-5 and TRBJ1-1; the D gene is possibly TRBD1 (6 bases). Trimming stripped 1 base from V and 1 base from J, with 7 bases between. Germline values: CDR1 MNHEY, CDR2 SVGAGI. This CDR3 has 14 residues. The CDR3 loop is CASSYYRANTEAFF. The CDR3 DNA follows: TGTGCCAGCAGTTACTACAGGGCGAACACTGAAGCTTTCTTT.

This clone was picked up a small number of times. The rearrangement uses TRBV9 and TRBJ2-7; D gene uncertain. The V gene lost 4 bases and the J gene lost 3 bases, with 20 bases spanning the gap. The CDR3 runs 16 residues. Germline values: CDR1 SGDLS, CDR2 YYNGEE. The CDR3 bases are TGTGCCAGCAGCCCCCGCCTCACCGCGGATCTCTACGAGCAGTACTTC. Amino acid sequence: CASSPRLTADLYEQYF.

As to this clone: Distinct nucleotide sequences in the sample also encode this CDR3. V and J are TRBV5-4 and TRBJ2-1; TRBD2 agrees at 10 bases. CDR3 length equals 15 residues. Germline CDR1 SGHNT, CDR2 YYREEE (reference sequence). Germline trimming cut 2 bases from V and 1 base from J; bases unmatched to any gene: 0. In DNA, the CDR3 is TGTGCCAGCAGCTTTAGCGGGGGGTCCTACAATGAGCAGTTCTTC. Amino acids: CASSFSGGSYNEQFF.

This clone was seen only once. The V and J genes are TRBV2 and TRBJ2-3, with TRBD2 matching over 9 bases. The length of the CDR3 is 15 residues. Losses at the gene ends were 5 bases for V and 0 bases for J; bases not matched to a gene: 3. Germline CDR1 reads SNHLY; CDR2 reads FYNNEI. The DNA of the CDR3 is TGTGCCAGCAGTTATAGCGGGAGTAGCACAGATACGCAGTATTTT. Protein sequence: CASSYSGSSTDTQYF.

The CDR3 loop is CASSPDRGSQPQHF. CDR3 in DNA: TGTGCCAGCAGCCCTGACAGGGGAAGTCAGCCCCAGCATTTT. The chain recombines TRBV6-2 or TRBV6-3 with TRBJ1-5, with TRBD1 matching 8 bases. The CDR3 has 14 amino acids. The V and J ends lost 6 bases and 6 bases, in that order; junction bases with no gene match: 7. Germline CDR1 MNHEY, CDR2 SVGEGT.

The V and J genes are TRBV9 and TRBJ2-3; D is unclear. CDR1 is SGDLS and CDR2 is YYNGEE in the germline V gene. V was shortened by 1 base and J by 0 bases, with 9 bases between the two germline ends. CDR3 length: 15 residues. CDR3 region: CASSVFWASTDTQYF. CDR3 nucleotide sequence: TGTGCCAGCAGCGTATTCTGGGCTAGCACAGATACGCAGTATTTT.

The genes are TRBV18 and TRBJ2-5; D is possibly TRBD2 (6 bases). V dropped 0 bases and J dropped 7 bases, with 18 bases sitting between them. CDR3 length equals 16 residues. The germline gives CDR1 KGHSH, CDR2 LQKENI. The DNA of the CDR3 is TGTGCCAGCTCACCACCGTTCCGACTAGATGGCGGGACCCAGTACTTC. This translates into CASSPPFRLDGGTQYF.

In this sample, this clone turned up a few times. The rearrangement joins TRBV7-2 to TRBJ1-2, with a tentative D call TRBD1 (6 bases). The CDR3 sequence is 16 residues long. V was cut by 3 bases and J by 6 bases, with 20 bases left in between. Germline V gene data show CDR1 as SGHTA and CDR2 as FQGNSA. CDR3 coding DNA: TGTGCCAGCAGCTTTCGTTTCGGGACTAGGGGGGATGGCTACACCTTC. Its translation is CASSFRFGTRGDGYTF.

This chain uses TRBV30 with TRBJ2-7; TRBD1 aligns across 7 bases. This CDR3 region has 12 residues. J gave up 5 bases and V 2 bases, and 3 bases lay outside the gene matches. CDR1 and CDR2 from the germline V gene are GTSNPN and SVGIG (reference sequence). CDR3 region: CAWSFTGDEQYV. The CDR3 bases are TGTGCCTGGAGTTTTACAGGGGACGAGCAGTACGTC.

This clone was seen more than once but under ten times. The DNA of the CDR3 is TGTGCCAGCAGCTTTACCCCCGCGGGGCACGGGGAGCTGTTTTTT. It encodes CASSFTPAGHGELFF. The chain couples TRBV7-3 to TRBJ2-2, with a tentative D call TRBD2 (6 bases). V shed 3 bases and J shed 7 bases, with 15 bases lying between them. CDR1 and CDR2 from the germline V gene are SGHTA and FQGTGA. There are 15 residues in the CDR3.

J is TRBJ2-7 and V is TRBV28; TRBD1 aligns across 9 bases. Germline values: CDR1 MDHEN, CDR2 SYDVKM. The ends lost 7 bases at V and 4 bases at J; junction bases unmatched: 8. The CDR3 runs to 14 residues. CDR3 coding DNA: TGTGCCAGCAAGTTACGGGACAGGGTATACGAGCAGTACTTC. Its protein is CASKLRDRVYEQYF.

This chain joins TRBV15 and TRBJ1-2, with TRBD1 as a possible D gene (5 bases). This CDR3 region has 13 residues. Trimming stripped 1 base from V and 4 bases from J, with 7 bases between. Germline V gene sequence: CDR1 LNHNV, CDR2 YYDKDF (reference sequence). The CDR3 region is CATSRGQSYGYTF. CDR3 coding DNA: TGTGCCACCAGCAGAGGACAGTCCTATGGCTACACCTTC.

This clone showed up just a few times. The chain couples TRBV19 to TRBJ1-5, with D perhaps TRBD1 (6 bases). V lost 7 bases and J lost 9, with 19 bases in between. The CDR3 loop spans 14 amino acids. CDR1 and CDR2 (germline): LNHDA, SQIVND (reference sequence). CDR3 bases: TGTGCCAGTACCCTTGATGAGGGGGTGTCGCCCCAGCATTTT. Its protein product is CASTLDEGVSPQHF.

The chain has TRBV19 and TRBJ1-5, with D perhaps TRBD1 (6 bases). Germline CDR1 reads LNHDA; CDR2 reads SQIVND (reference sequence). V was trimmed by 6 bases and J by 3 bases, leaving 9 bases between them. The CDR3 is made up of 13 amino acids. The CDR3 DNA follows: TGTGCCAGTAGCGACAGGATCAATCAGCCCCAGCATTTT. This encodes CASSDRINQPQHF.

The sample holds a few counts of this clone. The rearrangement uses TRBV7-7 and TRBJ1-4; tentative D call: TRBD1 (6 bases). Trimming took off 1 base at V and 5 bases at J, with 14 bases between the two ends. Germline V lookup: CDR1 SSHAT, CDR2 FNYEAQ (reference sequence). The CDR3 loop spans 16 amino acids. The CDR3 sequence: CASSLGSGRGNEKLFF. DNA for the CDR3: TGTGCCAGCAGCTTAGGATCGGGCAGGGGAAATGAAAAACTGTTTTTT.